This TCR beta chain stems from a study of molecular identifiers for immune sequencing clone quantification. Study-wide results and caveats: Under 1% of molecules in naive cells, but over 98% of effector molecules, belonged to clones above 20 RNA copies.

The CDR3 runs 14 residues. The V end lost 2 bases, the J end lost 0 bases, and 6 bases lay between the germline ends. There are many counts of this clonotype. What it binds is unknown. For naive CD8 T cells, sorting used the CD8+CD4-CCR7+CD45RA+ phenotype. TCRdb analysed the PCR reads with MiXCR anew, one entry per CDR3 protein. This sample carries more than 450,000 distinct CDR3 sequences, roughly 24% of them seen once, and the ten largest clones take around 0.8%. Sequencing used naive CD8+ T cells from blood, with Jurkat cell RNA spiked in. Subset noted: FACS-sorted CD8+CD4-CCR7+CD45RA+ naive T cells. The sequence came from a human donor in good health. Some libraries in this study had Jurkat cell RNA spiked in. V is TRBV12-3 or TRBV12-4 and J is TRBJ2-3; D gene unclear. In DNA form, the CDR3 reads TGTGCCAGCAGTTTAAGGCTAAGCACAGATACGCAGTATTTT. It translates to CASSLRLSTDTQYF.